This T cell receptor beta chain was profiled in a study of cytomegalovirus exposure and HLA in healthy donors. Study summary: The early release's HLA-typed donors yielded some 85 million unique TCRs.

Vbeta (60) and Jbeta (13) primers were used in the PCR. Clones were read by immunoSEQ multiplex PCR, and TCRdb kept only the in-frame ones, dropping some. The data hold some 130,000 clones, with roughly three quarters observed a single time. As regards this clone: Its antigen is undetermined.

Study conclusions and caveats: An analysis done earlier found most TCR beta V segments productive about 87% or about 30% of the time. The study designated around 150 TCR beta chains cytomegalovirus-associated.

Germline-derived CDR1 and CDR2 are SGHDT and YYEEEE. V was clipped by 1 base and J by 7 bases; unmatched bases: 13. This CDR3 is 16 amino acids long. Sequenced: PBMCs. The chain recombines TRBV5-6 with TRBJ2-7, with 8 bases aligning to TRBD1. The receptor comes from a woman aged 60 to 75 in good health and CMV-seronegative. Written as DNA, the CDR3 is TGTGCCAGCAGCTTGATTGTTGGGCAGGGGGCGGGAGAGCAGTACTTC. The encoded protein is CASSLIVGQGAGEQYF.